Sequencing of this TCR beta chain was carried out in a study of T cell responses to AZD1222 COVID-19 vaccine. V gave up 0 bases and J gave up 2 bases, with 13 bases separating them. CDR1 SGHRS and CDR2 YFSETQ come from the germline V gene. The CDR3 consists of 16 residues. Clones were sequenced by immunoSEQ multiplex PCR, and TCRdb holds only the in-frame ones, with some missing. The sample consists of roughly 100,000 clones, about nine tenths of them appearing once. The receptor's source is an adult in good health. Here the sequenced sample was peripheral blood, taken on day 0 of AZD1222 vaccination. The V and J genes are TRBV5-1 and TRBJ2-3; D uncertain. The CDR3 sequence: CASSLGTQFPTDTQYF. CDR3 in DNA: TGCGCCAGCAGCTTGGGGACCCAATTCCCCACAGATACGCAGTATTTT.